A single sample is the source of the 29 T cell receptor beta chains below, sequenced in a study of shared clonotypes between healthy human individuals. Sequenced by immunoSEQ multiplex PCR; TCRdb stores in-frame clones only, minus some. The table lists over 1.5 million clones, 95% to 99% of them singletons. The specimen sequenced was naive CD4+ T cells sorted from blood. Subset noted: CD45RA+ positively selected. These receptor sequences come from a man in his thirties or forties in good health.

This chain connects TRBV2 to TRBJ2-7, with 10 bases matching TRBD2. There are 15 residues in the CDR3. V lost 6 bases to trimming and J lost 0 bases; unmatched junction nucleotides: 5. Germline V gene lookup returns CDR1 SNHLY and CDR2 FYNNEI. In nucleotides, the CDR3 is TGTGCCAGCAGCTTCGAGCGGGAGGGCTCCTACGAGCAGTACTTC. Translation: CASSFEREGSYEQYF.

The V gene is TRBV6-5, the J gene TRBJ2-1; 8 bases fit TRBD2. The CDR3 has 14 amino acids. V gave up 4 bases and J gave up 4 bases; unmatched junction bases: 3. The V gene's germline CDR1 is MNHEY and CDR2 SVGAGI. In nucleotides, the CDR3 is TGTGCCAGCAGTTCCGGGACTAGGTACAATGAGCAGTTCTTC. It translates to CASSSGTRYNEQFF.

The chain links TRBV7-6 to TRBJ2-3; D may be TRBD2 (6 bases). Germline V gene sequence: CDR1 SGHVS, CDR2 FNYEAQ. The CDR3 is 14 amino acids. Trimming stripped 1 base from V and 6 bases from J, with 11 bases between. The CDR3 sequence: CASSLVGAGDTQYF. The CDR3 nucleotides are TGTGCCAGCAGCTTAGTAGGGGCGGGGGATACGCAGTATTTT.

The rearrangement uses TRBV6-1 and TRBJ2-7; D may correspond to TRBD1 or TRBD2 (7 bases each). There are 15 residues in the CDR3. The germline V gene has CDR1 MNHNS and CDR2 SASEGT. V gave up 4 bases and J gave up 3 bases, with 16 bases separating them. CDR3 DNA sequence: TGTGCCAGCAGTGGCCTACAGGGGAGGGGCTACGAGCAGTACTTC. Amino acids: CASSGLQGRGYEQYF.

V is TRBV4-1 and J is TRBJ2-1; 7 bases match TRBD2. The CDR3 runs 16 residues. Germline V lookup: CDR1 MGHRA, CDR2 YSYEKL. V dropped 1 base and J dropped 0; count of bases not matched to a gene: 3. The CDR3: CASSQVPSGSYNEQFF. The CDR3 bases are TGCGCCAGCAGCCAAGTTCCTAGCGGCTCCTACAATGAGCAGTTCTTC.

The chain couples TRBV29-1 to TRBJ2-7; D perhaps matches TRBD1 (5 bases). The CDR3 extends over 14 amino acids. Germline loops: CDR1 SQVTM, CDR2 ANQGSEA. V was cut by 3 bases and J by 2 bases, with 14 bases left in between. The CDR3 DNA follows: TGCAGCGTTGAGGCCCATGGGGCGACCTACGAGCAGTACTTC. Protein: CSVEAHGATYEQYF.

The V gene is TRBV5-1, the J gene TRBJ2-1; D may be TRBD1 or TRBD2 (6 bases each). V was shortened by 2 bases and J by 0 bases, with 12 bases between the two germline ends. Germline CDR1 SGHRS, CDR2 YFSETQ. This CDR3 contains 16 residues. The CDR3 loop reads CASSFLGGSSYNEQFF. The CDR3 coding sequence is TGCGCCAGCAGCTTCTTAGGGGGGAGCTCCTACAATGAGCAGTTCTTC.

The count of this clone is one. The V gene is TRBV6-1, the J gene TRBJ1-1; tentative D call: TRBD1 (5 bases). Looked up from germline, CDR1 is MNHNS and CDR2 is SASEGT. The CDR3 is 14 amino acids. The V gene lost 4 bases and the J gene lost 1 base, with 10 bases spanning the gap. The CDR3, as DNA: TGTGCCAGCAGTGTTTGGGGCGGGAACACTGAAGCTTTCTTT. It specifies CASSVWGGNTEAFF.

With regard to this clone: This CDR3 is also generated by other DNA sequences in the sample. The CDR3 loop reads CASSYANYGYTF. In DNA, the CDR3 is TGTGCCAGCAGTTACGCCAACTATGGCTACACCTTC. The chain joins TRBV6-5 to TRBJ1-2; no reliable D call. In germline, CDR1 is MNHEY, CDR2 SVGAGI. Trimming took off 2 bases at V and 2 bases at J, with 3 bases between the two ends. This CDR3 has 12 residues.

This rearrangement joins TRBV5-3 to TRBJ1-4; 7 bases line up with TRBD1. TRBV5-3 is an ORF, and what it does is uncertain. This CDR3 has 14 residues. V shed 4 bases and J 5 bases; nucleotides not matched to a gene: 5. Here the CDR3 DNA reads TGTGCCAGAAGCCGCAGGGGGGACAATGAAAAACTGTTTTTT. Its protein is CARSRRGDNEKLFF.

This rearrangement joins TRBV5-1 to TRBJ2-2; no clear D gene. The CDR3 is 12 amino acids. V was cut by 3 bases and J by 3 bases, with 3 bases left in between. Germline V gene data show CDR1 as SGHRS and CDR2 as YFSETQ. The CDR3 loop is CASSSDTGELFF. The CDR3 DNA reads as TGCGCCAGCAGCTCGGACACCGGGGAGCTGTTTTTT.

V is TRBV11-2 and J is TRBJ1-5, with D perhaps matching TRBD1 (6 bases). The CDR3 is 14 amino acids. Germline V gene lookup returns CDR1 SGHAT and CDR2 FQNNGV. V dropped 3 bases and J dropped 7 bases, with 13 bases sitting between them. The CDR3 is CASSFGGGSQPQHF. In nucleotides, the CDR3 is TGTGCCAGCAGCTTCGGGGGGGGCAGCCAGCCCCAGCATTTT.

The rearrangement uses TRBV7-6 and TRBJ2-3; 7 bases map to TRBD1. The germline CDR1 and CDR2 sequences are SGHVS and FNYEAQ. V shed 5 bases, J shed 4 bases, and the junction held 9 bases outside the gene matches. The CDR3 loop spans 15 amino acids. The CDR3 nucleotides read TGTGCCAGCAGCCCAAGACAGGGAATACCAGATACGCAGTATTTT. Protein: CASSPRQGIPDTQYF. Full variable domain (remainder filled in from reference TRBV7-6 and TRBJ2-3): GAGVSQSPRYKVTKRGQDVALRCDPISGHVSLYWYRQALGQGPEFLTYFNYEAQQDKSGLPNDRFSAERPEGSISTLTIQRTEQRDSAMYRCASSPRQGIPDTQYFGPGTRLTVL.

CDR3 loop: CASSLAGLAGPYNEQFF. The CDR3 nucleotides read TGTGCCAGCAGCTTGGCCGGACTAGCGGGACCATACAATGAGCAGTTCTTC. V usage is TRBV5-6 and J usage is TRBJ2-1; 12 bases agree with TRBD2. V shed 0 bases, J shed 4 bases, and the junction held 5 bases outside the gene matches. CDR1 is SGHDT, CDR2 YYEEEE, per germline. The CDR3 consists of 17 residues.

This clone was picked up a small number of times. The CDR3 DNA reads as TGTGCCAGCAGTGTGAACCGGGACACTCATCAGACCCAGTACTTC. Translation gives CASSVNRDTHQTQYF. V and J are TRBV27 and TRBJ2-5, with D possibly TRBD1 on 6 matching bases. Looked up from germline, CDR1 is MNHEY and CDR2 is SMNVEV (reference sequence). Between the trimmed V and J ends, which lost 5 bases and 6 bases, there was a span of 19 bases. This CDR3 contains 15 residues.

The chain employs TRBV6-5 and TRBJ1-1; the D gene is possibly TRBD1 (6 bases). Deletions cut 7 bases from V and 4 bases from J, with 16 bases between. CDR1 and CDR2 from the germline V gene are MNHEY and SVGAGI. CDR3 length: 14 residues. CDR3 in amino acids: CASTPTGLVTEAFF. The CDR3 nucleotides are TGTGCCAGCACCCCAACAGGGCTCGTCACTGAAGCTTTCTTT.

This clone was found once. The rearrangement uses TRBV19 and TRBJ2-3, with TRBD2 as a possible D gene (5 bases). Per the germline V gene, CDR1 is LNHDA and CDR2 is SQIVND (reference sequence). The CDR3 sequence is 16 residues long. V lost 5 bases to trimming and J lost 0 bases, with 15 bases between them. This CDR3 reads CASSFPLATSTDTQYF. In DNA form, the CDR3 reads TGTGCCAGTAGTTTTCCTCTAGCAACTAGCACAGATACGCAGTATTTT. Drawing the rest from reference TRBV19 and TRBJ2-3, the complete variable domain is DGGITQSPKYLFRKEGQNVTLSCEQNLNHDAMYWYRQDPGQGLRLIYYSQIVNDFQKGDIAEGYSVSREKKESFPLTVTSAQKNPTAFYLCASSFPLATSTDTQYFGPGTRLTVL.

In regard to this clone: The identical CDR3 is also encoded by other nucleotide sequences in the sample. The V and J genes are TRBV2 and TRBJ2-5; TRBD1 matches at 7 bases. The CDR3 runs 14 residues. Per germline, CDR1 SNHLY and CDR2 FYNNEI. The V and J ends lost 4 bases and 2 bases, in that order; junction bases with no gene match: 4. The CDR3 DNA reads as TGTGCCAGCAGTGGGGGACAGTATCAAGAGACCCAGTACTTC. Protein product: CASSGGQYQETQYF. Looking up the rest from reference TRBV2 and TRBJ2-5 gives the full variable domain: EPEVTQTPSHQVTQMGQEVILRCVPISNHLYFYWYRQILGQKVEFLVSFYNNEISEKSEIFDDQFSVERPDGSNFTLKIRSTKLEDSAMYFCASSGGQYQETQYFGPGTRLLVL.

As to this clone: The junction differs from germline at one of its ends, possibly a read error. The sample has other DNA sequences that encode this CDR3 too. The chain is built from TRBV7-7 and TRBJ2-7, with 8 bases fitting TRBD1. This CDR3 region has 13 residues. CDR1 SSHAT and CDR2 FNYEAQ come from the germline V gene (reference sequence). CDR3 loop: CASSFDRGYEQYF. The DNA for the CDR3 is TGTGCTAGCAGCTTTGACAGGGGCTACGAGCAGTACTTC.

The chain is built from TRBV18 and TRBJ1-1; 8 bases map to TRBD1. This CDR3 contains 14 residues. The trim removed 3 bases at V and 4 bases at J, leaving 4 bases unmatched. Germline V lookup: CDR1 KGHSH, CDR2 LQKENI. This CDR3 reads CASSPVTGVTEAFF. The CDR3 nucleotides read TGTGCCAGCTCACCGGTGACAGGGGTCACTGAAGCTTTCTTT.

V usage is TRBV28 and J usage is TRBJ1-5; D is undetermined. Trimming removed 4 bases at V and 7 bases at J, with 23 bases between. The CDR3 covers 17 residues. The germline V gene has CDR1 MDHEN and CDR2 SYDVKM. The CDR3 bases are TGTGCCAGCAGTTCCGCGAGGTCAGCGGGGATCGGGCAGCCCCAGCATTTT. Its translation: CASSSARSAGIGQPQHF.

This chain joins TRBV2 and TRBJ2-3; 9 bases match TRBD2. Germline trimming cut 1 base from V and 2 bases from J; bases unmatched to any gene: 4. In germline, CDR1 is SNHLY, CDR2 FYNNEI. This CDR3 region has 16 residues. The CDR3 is CASSEGAGGFTDTQYF. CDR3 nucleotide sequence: TGTGCCAGCAGTGAAGGGGCGGGAGGGTTCACAGATACGCAGTATTTT.

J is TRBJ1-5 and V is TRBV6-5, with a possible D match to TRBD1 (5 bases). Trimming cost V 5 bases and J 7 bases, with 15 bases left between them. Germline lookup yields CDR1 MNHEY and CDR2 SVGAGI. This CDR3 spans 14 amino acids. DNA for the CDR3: TGTGCCAGCAGTCGGGTAGGGGTAAGGCAGCCCCAGCATTTT. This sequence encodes CASSRVGVRQPQHF.

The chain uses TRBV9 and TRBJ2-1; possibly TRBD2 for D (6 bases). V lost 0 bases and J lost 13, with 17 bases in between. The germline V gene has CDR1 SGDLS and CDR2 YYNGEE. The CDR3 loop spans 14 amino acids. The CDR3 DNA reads TGTGCCAGCAGCGTAGAGCGGGCAGGGATTTCCCAGTTCTTC. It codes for CASSVERAGISQFF.

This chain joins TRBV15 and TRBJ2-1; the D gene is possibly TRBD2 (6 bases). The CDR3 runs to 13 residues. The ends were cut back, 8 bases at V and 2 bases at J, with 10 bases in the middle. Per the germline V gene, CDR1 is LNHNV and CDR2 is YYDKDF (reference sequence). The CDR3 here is CATAGTAYNEQFF. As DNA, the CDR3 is TGTGCCACCGCGGGGACGGCCTACAATGAGCAGTTCTTC.

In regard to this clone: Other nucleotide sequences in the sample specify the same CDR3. The CDR3 bases are TGTGCCAGCAGCTTTGGTGGGGAGGAGACCCAGTACTTC. Its protein product is CASSFGGEETQYF. The chain combines TRBV5-5 with TRBJ2-5; D is perhaps TRBD2 (5 bases). V dropped 2 bases and J dropped 5 bases, with 10 bases sitting between them. CDR3 size: 13 residues. Germline loops: CDR1 SGHKS, CDR2 YYEKEE (reference sequence).

The CDR3 here is CAYQGRTEAFF. As DNA, the CDR3 is TGTGCCTACCAGGGGAGGACTGAAGCTTTCTTT. The V call is TRBV30, the J call TRBJ1-1; tentatively, D is TRBD1 (6 bases). V was cut by 7 bases and J by 5 bases, with 11 bases left in between. Looked up from germline, CDR1 is GTSNPN and CDR2 is SVGIG (reference sequence). The CDR3 runs to 11 residues.

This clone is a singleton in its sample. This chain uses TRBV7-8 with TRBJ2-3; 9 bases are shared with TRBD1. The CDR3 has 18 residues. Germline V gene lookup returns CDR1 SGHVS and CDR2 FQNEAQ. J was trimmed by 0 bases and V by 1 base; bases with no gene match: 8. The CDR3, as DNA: TGTGCCAGCAGCTTAGGGGGGTTACAGGGGGCAAGCACAGATACGCAGTATTTT. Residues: CASSLGGLQGASTDTQYF.

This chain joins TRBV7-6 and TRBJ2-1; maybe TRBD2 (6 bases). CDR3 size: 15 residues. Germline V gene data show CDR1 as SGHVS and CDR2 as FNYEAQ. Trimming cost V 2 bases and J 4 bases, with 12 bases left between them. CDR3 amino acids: CASSLQSGLYNEQFF. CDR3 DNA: TGTGCCAGCAGCTTACAAAGCGGGTTGTACAATGAGCAGTTCTTC.